This entry lists 10 T cell receptor beta chains sequenced from one sample in a study of Graves' ophthalmopathy and Graves' hyperthyroidism. The authors amplified TCR beta CDR3 regions from RNA transcripts. HTBI primers were used in a first-round RT-PCR, which preceded a second-round multiplex PCR. A single record per CDR3 protein comes from TCRdb applying MiXCR to the multiplex PCR reads. The sample contains under 400,000 distinct CDR3 sequences, roughly 15% of which appear only once. The sequencing sample was made of peripheral blood. The source of these receptors is an adult man with Graves' ophthalmopathy.

The rearrangement links TRBV6-1 to TRBJ2-5; 13 bases align to TRBD2. The germline V gene has CDR1 MNHNS and CDR2 SASEGT. V lost 7 bases to trimming and J lost 5 bases; unmatched junction nucleotides: 7. This CDR3 is 15 amino acids long. CDR3 coding DNA: TGTGCCAGCACTCCCCAACTAGCGGGAGGGGAGACCCAGTACTTC. It specifies CASTPQLAGGETQYF.

This clonotype was detected many times. The rearrangement joins TRBV5-1 to TRBJ1-3, with TRBD1 matching over 9 bases. The CDR3 has 14 amino acids. The V and J ends lost 4 bases and 8 bases, in that order; junction bases with no gene match: 7. The germline CDR1 and CDR2 sequences are SGHRS and YFSETQ. The CDR3 is CASSKQGAKDTIYF. DNA for the CDR3: TGCGCCAGCAGCAAACAGGGGGCGAAGGACACCATATATTTT.

Many counts were recorded for this clonotype. The chain uses TRBV5-1 and TRBJ2-2; unclear D gene. Between the trimmed V and J ends, which lost 0 bases and 6 bases, there was a span of 9 bases. Germline V gene data show CDR1 as SGHRS and CDR2 as YFSETQ. The length of the CDR3 is 14 residues. CDR3 amino acids: CASSLVNSPGELFF. The CDR3 DNA sequence: TGCGCCAGCAGCTTGGTAAATAGCCCCGGGGAGCTGTTTTTT.

This chain uses TRBV28 with TRBJ1-1, with a possible D match to TRBD1 (5 bases). Trimming stripped 3 bases from V and 10 bases from J, with 15 bases between. CDR1 is MDHEN, CDR2 SYDVKM, per germline. This CDR3 region has 13 residues. The CDR3 region has the DNA TGTGCCAGCAGTTTGGGAAGGGGAGGTGGAGCTTTCTTT. Translated: CASSLGRGGGAFF.

This clonotype has at least ten counts. This likely comes from a read error, as the CDR3 has no conserved phenylalanine or tryptophan at its end. The chain links TRBV15 to TRBJ1-5; weak D call: TRBD1 (5 bases). The CDR3 is made up of 14 amino acids. Germline assignment: CDR1 LNHNV and CDR2 YYDKDF (reference sequence). V lost 5 bases, J lost 6 bases, and 14 bases lay in between. For the CDR3, the DNA is TGTGCCACCAGCGGCTTTAGGGGCCTTCAGCCCCAGCATTCT. Its translation is CATSGFRGLQPQHS.

The rearrangement joins TRBV6-5 to TRBJ1-1, with a weak D call TRBD1 (5 bases). The CDR3 is 14 amino acids. Trimming shortened V by 0 bases and J by 7 bases, and 12 bases separated the two germline ends. Germline V gives CDR1 MNHEY, CDR2 SVGAGI. The CDR3 DNA is TGTGCCAGCAGTTACTCGAGGGAGGGACTTGAAGCTTTCTTT. This translates into CASSYSREGLEAFF.

The table lists this clonotype with many counts. The chain carries TRBV28 and TRBJ1-1; no clear D gene. Trimming shortened V by 2 bases and J by 4 bases, and 11 bases separated the two germline ends. Germline CDR1 reads MDHEN; CDR2 reads SYDVKM. The CDR3 loop spans 14 amino acids. Written as DNA, the CDR3 is TGTGCCAGCAGTTTAAAGGGTTCGGCCACTGAAGCTTTCTTT. Residues: CASSLKGSATEAFF.

This clonotype was seen many times. The chain couples TRBV12-3 or TRBV12-4 to TRBJ2-5, with no clear D. V was cut by 2 bases and J by 5 bases, with 12 bases left in between. There are 14 residues in the CDR3. The CDR3 protein is CASSLIYSLETQYF. The CDR3 DNA reads as TGTGCCAGCAGTTTAATTTACAGTCTGGAGACCCAGTACTTC.

Details on this clonotype: This may be a read error, as it is one base from a much larger clone. The chain has TRBV5-1 and TRBJ2-5; TRBD2 is a possible D gene (5 bases). The CDR3 length is 16 residues. Germline loops: CDR1 SGHRS, CDR2 YFSETQ. CDR3 sequence: CPSSLGRTMYQETQYF. The CDR3 DNA follows: TGCCCCAGCAGCCTGGGGAGAACAATGTACCAAGAGACCCAGTACTTC.

This clonotype was seen at least ten times. The chain carries TRBV5-4 and TRBJ1-1; possibly TRBD1 for D (6 bases). The CDR3 has 17 amino acids. Trimming took 0 bases from V and 4 from J, leaving 19 bases between them. Germline V lookup: CDR1 SGHNT, CDR2 YYREEE (reference sequence). CDR3 sequence reads: CASSLAQGGRFGTEAFF. CDR3 sequence (DNA): TGTGCCAGCAGCTTGGCACAGGGTGGGAGGTTTGGCACTGAAGCTTTCTTT.